Presented here are 14 T cell receptor beta chains from one specimen sequenced in a study of cytomegalovirus exposure and HLA in healthy donors. 60 Vbeta and 13 Jbeta primers were used in PCR. Profiled with immunoSEQ multiplex PCR; TCRdb holds only in-frame clones, not every one. The data show 130,000 or so clones, about two thirds seen once. The source material was PBMCs. The receptors shown here come from a woman aged 35 to 49 in good health and CMV-seronegative.

This clone was detected once. V usage is TRBV6-5 and J usage is TRBJ2-1; weak D call: TRBD2 (6 bases). The CDR3 has 16 amino acids. Germline assignment: CDR1 MNHEY and CDR2 SVGAGI. V lost 2 bases and J 4 bases, leaving 15 bases between the germline ends. CDR3 in amino acids: CASSYASLGGYNEQFF. DNA for the CDR3: TGTGCCAGCAGTTACGCCTCCCTTGGGGGGTACAATGAGCAGTTCTTC.

This rearrangement joins TRBV11-2 to TRBJ2-5, with 8 bases matching TRBD2. The CDR3 is 16 amino acids. Germline lookup yields CDR1 SGHAT and CDR2 FQNNGV. J gave up 2 bases and V 7 bases, and 12 bases lay outside the gene matches. CDR3 amino acids: CASTLRLAGVQETQYF. As DNA, the CDR3 is TGTGCCAGCACTCTTCGGCTAGCGGGCGTACAAGAGACCCAGTACTTC.

The table lists this clone with a few counts. At one of its ends the junction is not consistent with the germline gene, which may arise from a read error. The chain employs TRBV4-2 and TRBJ2-5; 8 bases agree with TRBD2. The germline V gene encodes CDR1 LGHNA and CDR2 YNFKEQ. This CDR3 comprises 15 residues. The chain's CDR3 is CASSQDQNGGALGDF. The CDR3 DNA reads as TGTGCCAGCAGCCAAGATCAAAACGGGGGGGCCCTCGGTGACTTC.

J is TRBJ2-2 and V is TRBV9; D unclear. With 2 bases removed from V and 6 bases from J, the gap between germline ends came to 14 bases. CDR3 length equals 15 residues. CDR1 SGDLS and CDR2 YYNGEE come from the germline V gene. The CDR3, as DNA: TGTGCCAGCAGCGTCTCCCCCAGTTGGTCCGGGGAGCTGTTTTTT. The encoded protein is CASSVSPSWSGELFF. Full variable domain (remainder filled in from reference TRBV9 and TRBJ2-2): DSGVTQTPKHLITATGQRVTLRCSPRSGDLSVYWYQQSLDQGLQFLIQYYNGEERAKGNILERFSAQQFPDLHSELNLSSLELGDSALYFCASSVSPSWSGELFFGEGSRLTVL.

This clone was seen more than once but under ten times. The CDR3 region has the DNA TGTGCCAGCAGACAGACAGTTAATGAAAAACTGTTTTTT. This translates into CASRQTVNEKLFF. The chain is built from TRBV2 and TRBJ1-4, with D possibly being TRBD1 (5 bases). Trimming took off 6 bases at V and 4 bases at J, with 9 bases between the two ends. The germline V gene encodes CDR1 SNHLY and CDR2 FYNNEI. The CDR3 totals 13 residues.

This clone has only a few counts. The CDR3 coding sequence is TGTGCCAGCAGTTACACGGGGTTGAACACTGAAGCTTTCTTT. It translates to CASSYTGLNTEAFF. The genes are TRBV6-5 and TRBJ1-1; D ambiguous. Trimming pared 2 bases from V and 0 bases from J, leaving 7 bases between. The CDR3 is 14 residues long. Looked up from germline, CDR1 is MNHEY and CDR2 is SVGAGI.

This chain uses TRBV30 with TRBJ1-2; D is possibly TRBD1 (5 bases). The CDR3 has 16 residues. Germline V gene lookup returns CDR1 GTSNPN and CDR2 SVGIG (reference sequence). V was trimmed by 2 bases and J by 4 bases, leaving 20 bases between them. The CDR3 protein is CAWSPGYRVLFYGYTF. The CDR3 coding sequence is TGTGCCTGGAGTCCAGGGTACCGAGTCCTCTTCTATGGCTACACCTTC.

Comments on this clone: One junction end does not reproduce the germline sequence, and a read error may be involved. The chain is built from TRBV5-1 and TRBJ1-6; 11 nucleotides match TRBD1. The CDR3 has 17 amino acids. From germline, CDR1 is SGHRS and CDR2 YFSETQ. The CDR3 nucleotides read TGCGCCAGCAGCTTGGCCTCGGGGACAGGGGGTGGCTCACCCCTCCATTTT. Protein: CASSLASGTGGGSPLHF.

The chain has TRBV30 and TRBJ1-5, with D possibly TRBD1 on 6 matching bases. The CDR3 runs to 15 residues. Germline V gene lookup returns CDR1 GTSNPN and CDR2 SVGIG (reference sequence). V was cut by 1 base and J by 7 bases, with 17 bases left in between. DNA of the CDR3: TGTGCCTGGAGTGCCCTGGACAGCTTAAAGCAGCCCCAGCATTTT. This gives the protein CAWSALDSLKQPQHF.

The gene calls are TRBV15 and TRBJ2-7, with D maybe TRBD1 (6 bases). Trimming took off 5 bases at V and 2 bases at J, with 13 bases between the two ends. The CDR3 is made up of 14 amino acids. The V gene's germline CDR1 is LNHNV and CDR2 YYDKDF (reference sequence). CDR3 in amino acids: CATSPSDSTYEQYF. The CDR3 coding sequence is TGTGCCACCAGCCCCTCGGACAGTACCTACGAGCAGTACTTC.

The chain couples TRBV18 to TRBJ1-1; TRBD1 agrees at 9 bases. The J segment lost 5 bases and the V segment lost 6 bases, leaving 4 bases of the junction unmatched. Germline assignment: CDR1 KGHSH and CDR2 LQKENI. This CDR3 spans 13 amino acids. Written as DNA, the CDR3 is TGTGCCAGCTCGCGGGACAGGGTGACTGAAGCTTTCTTT. Amino acids: CASSRDRVTEAFF.

The rearrangement links TRBV6-5 to TRBJ1-2, with 7 bases aligning to TRBD1. Germline lookup yields CDR1 MNHEY and CDR2 SVGAGI. CDR3 length: 14 amino acids. V shed 7 bases and J 6 bases; nucleotides not matched to a gene: 11. The CDR3 coding sequence is TGTGCCAGCACCTCACAGGGGATGGCGCATGGCTACACCTTC. Encoded protein: CASTSQGMAHGYTF.

V usage is TRBV1 and J usage is TRBJ1-1. TRBV1 is an annotated pseudogene. The CDR3 spans 14 residues. This CDR3 reads CTSSRTTGFVEAFF. CDR3 sequence (DNA): TGCACCAGCAGCCGAACGACGGGGTTCGTTGAAGCTTTCTTT.

The chain combines TRBV9 with TRBJ1-2; D gene ambiguous. There are 12 residues in the CDR3. Germline V lookup: CDR1 SGDLS, CDR2 YYNGEE. Deletions cut 5 bases from V and 13 bases from J, with 18 bases between. CDR3 amino acids: CASRDLRERVTF. The CDR3 DNA is TGTGCCAGCAGAGACCTCCGCGAGAGGGTCACCTTC. The complete variable domain, with remaining parts taken from reference TRBV9 and TRBJ1-2, reads DSGVTQTPKHLITATGQRVTLRCSPRSGDLSVYWYQQSLDQGLQFLIQYYNGEERAKGNILERFSAQQFPDLHSELNLSSLELGDSALYFCASRDLRERVTFGSGTRLTVV.